The TCR beta chain described here comes from a study of cytomegalovirus exposure and HLA in healthy donors (dated by TCRdb to the late 2010s). Looking at the study overall: An earlier analysis of approximately 640 of the donors reported roughly 270 Gb of sequence data and some 100 million unique TCR beta sequences from 150 million to 200 million T cells. Alongside the repertoire data, information on donor age, sex, ethnicity and CMV serostatus was compiled. The study was designed to test whether signatures of past pathogen exposure could be identified by cataloging public T cell receptors. Rather than using new phenotypic data, the later analysis identified candidate immune exposures from TCR beta sequences and from how often those sequences occurred across donors. Typing coverage differed by locus: A, B, C, DRB1 and DQB1 were typed in roughly 620-640 donors, DQA1 in 522, DPA1 in approximately 600, and DPB1 in 472. To study patterns of TCR occurrence, a later analysis re-analyzed previously published TCR beta repertoires from 666 donors and added high-resolution HLA genotyping. An earlier analysis of 587 of the donors used high-throughput TCR beta sequencing to judge whether each TCR beta V gene segment behaved as functional or pseudogenic. A later genetic analysis used genome-wide SNP genotypes for about 65% of the 666 donors, treating that subset as a discovery cohort. Of the 398 genotyped donors, over 80% were placed in the genetic ancestry cluster associated with self-reported Caucasian donors. Every repertoire in the discovery cohort had been generated on one and the same sequencing platform. A separate validation cohort of over a hundred different subjects was used in addition to the approximately 610-subject first cohort. HLA typing included class I and class II loci at four-digit resolution. Among some 410 genotyped donors of the cohort, an average of about 240,000 unique TCR beta nucleotide sequences was sequenced per donor, of which 15% to 20% were non-productive. The study profiled the T cell repertoires of about 640 subjects by immunosequencing and related them to cytomegalovirus serostatus. Approximately 300 gigabases of sequencing data and 70 million to 95 million unique TCR sequences made up an early release that covered 640 HLA-typed donors. The study combined high-throughput TCR immunosequencing, statistical association of individual TCRs with disease status, and machine learning to predict cytomegalovirus infection status. Roughly 5 DR-DQ haplotypes were handled as single units for association and clustering, since linkage in the cohort was strong.

Libraries were built with the immunoSEQ multiplex PCR assay. A mixture of 60 forward primers for TCR Vbeta segments and 13 reverse primers for TCR Jbeta segments was used in the multiplex PCR. The CDR3 region of rearranged TCR beta genes was amplified from genomic DNA by a multiplex PCR assay. Amplified TCR beta libraries were sequenced as 87-base-pair reads on the Illumina HiSeq System. The published analysis was carried out like this. A later analysis counted about 82 million unique TCR beta chains across the 550 to 700 repertoires, and roughly 11 million of these chains were shared by at least two donors. A nearest-neighbor algorithm error-corrected the raw reads and collapsed the reads into unique sequences, merging closely related sequences to remove PCR and sequencing errors. V, D and J gene segments were assigned by aligning CDR3 sequences to IMGT reference sequences. For a sequence to be retained, a match of at least six nucleotides to both a V gene segment and a J gene segment was required. A rearrangement was called productive if the CDR3 had no stop codons and remained in frame with V and J, and every other rearrangement was called non-productive. Following IMGT convention, CDR3 was defined as the stretch from the second conserved V-encoded cysteine to the conserved J-encoded phenylalanine. The earlier analysis of 587 of the donors excluded any sequence lacking an unambiguous match to a single V gene segment. In an earlier analysis of approximately 550 of the donors, V segments were called functional above 56.7% productive rearrangements and were called segregating when the between-donor standard deviation exceeded 5%. To diagnose cytomegalovirus status from the catalog of TCR beta chain sequences, a statistical classification framework was built. In a later analysis, V and J genes were assigned by comparing TCR nucleotide sequences against IMGT/GENE-DB human TR gene sequences. In a later analysis, CDR3 sequences and most-parsimonious VDJ recombination scenarios were assigned using the TCRdist pipeline. In a later analysis, each TCR beta chain was defined by its CDR3 amino acid sequence together with its V-gene family, and reads without a unique V-gene family were excluded. To address suspected cross-contamination and a sequencing artifact, a later analysis removed over 500 highly shared, low-generation-probability nucleotide sequences. In a later analysis, a clonal expansion index for each public chain was calculated from normalized within-repertoire ranks of inferred template counts. In a later analysis, generation probabilities were computed using a VDJ recombination model fitted to out-of-frame rearrangements, and the results were checked against IGoR. In a later analysis, hypergeometric tests were used to score TCR-TCR, TCR-HLA and TCR-CMV co-occurrence, with a repertoire-size bias correction applied to TCR pairs. False discovery rates were estimated in a later analysis by permuting HLA or CMV assignments 20 times. In a later analysis, co-occurring TCRs were grouped with DBSCAN, and TCRdist sequence similarity was added when clustering was performed within HLA-allele-positive subsets. For co-occurrence clustering, repertoires with fewer than 30,000 or more than 120,000 public chains were excluded, along with roughly 5 repertoires with anomalous nucleotide sharing. The table was pulled from immuneACCESS by TCRdb, which kept in-frame rearrangements only. Such tables lose some clones; where checked, under half of the loss comes from unresolved V genes, and the rest has no known cause. For V, J and clone size, that table is used; D and trimming come from the DNA. The sample table contains about 150,000 clones; only one count was recorded for around 73% of them. The ten most abundant clones make up 5% to 6.5% of the sample.

Turning to this clone: Its antigen remains undetermined. No much larger clonotype is one base removed from it; base qualities were not supplied.

In total, 500 to 700 healthy bone marrow donors made up the cohort. At the time of sampling, every cohort member was nominally healthy, though immune exposures that went unrecorded were likely present. The donor tested CMV seropositive, placing the donor among the 250 to 300 seropositive members of the cohort. A peripheral blood sample was collected from each donor, and TCR beta sequencing was performed on peripheral blood mononuclear cells. Genomic DNA was extracted from the blood cell samples with the Qiagen DNeasy Blood Extraction Kit. On the study overall, not on this receptor specifically: A later analysis found that TCR association rates varied across HLA loci, with DRB1 alleles showing the most associated TCRs and HLA-C alleles the fewest. In a later analysis, most CMV-associated TCR beta chains were found to appear HLA-restricted, with HLA associations seemingly driven largely by CMV exposure. In vitro tests confirmed that a few of the cytomegalovirus-associated TCR beta chains recognize cytomegalovirus antigens. Some IMGT-functional V segments, including TRBV6-2 and TRBV6-3, could not be distinguished by the 87-base-pair reads and were therefore excluded. Because HLA typing was missing for some donors at each locus, association tests included only the typed subset. According to a later genetic analysis, donors in an Asian-associated ancestry cluster had fewer N-insertions in productive TCRs than the approximately 690-donor mean. The classifier was reported to diagnose cytomegalovirus status with high specificity and sensitivity in both the original and validation cohorts. A total of around 150 TCR beta chains were listed by the study as associated with cytomegalovirus. Roughly uniform sequencing depth across donors was assumed in presence/absence analyses, although this assumption may not hold. An association between a missense DCLRE1C variant and V-gene and J-gene trimming of TCR beta chains was found in a later genetic analysis and replicated in an independent cohort. A later analysis reported that several top co-occurrence clusters appeared linked to parvovirus B19, influenza, CMV and Epstein-Barr virus. Compared with equally common non-associated chains, HLA-associated TCR beta chains in a later analysis were more clonally expanded and had lower generation probabilities. When HLA alleles, especially DR and DQ, strongly co-occurred, attributing TCR associations to individual alleles was difficult. An earlier analysis of some 560 of the donors showed that most TCR beta V segments appeared in productive rearrangements either about 87% or about 30% of the time, which broadly matched IMGT annotations. The authors suggested that the approach could potentially be extended to other disease states and immunological phenotypes. Correlated functional status among segregating V segments might be attributable to linkage disequilibrium, but an unknown experimental factor could not be ruled out. The cohort was sequenced for TCR beta chains only, and without alpha or paired-chain data the features that could be detected were limited. A further reported finding was that TCR beta sequences accurately predicted the HLA-A and HLA-B alleles for most subjects in the first cohort. Immune exposure information for the cohort was limited to CMV serostatus. A cluster of highly shared sequence variants was judged likely to represent a technical artifact of the sequencing pipeline. In a later analysis, some 18,000 TCR beta sequences were associated with specific HLA alleles at a false discovery rate of 0.05. While some public TCRs were present in many individuals, most TCR sequences turned up only very rarely across donors. Some 16 rarely observed V segments, including chromosome 9 orphons, were excluded from the earlier analysis of a few hundred of the donors because counts were too low.

V and J lose 5 bases and 4 bases, and a span of 15 bases separates them. The CDR3 goes from the cysteine to the phenylalanine over 15 residues. The only DNA kept is the CDR3, 45 bases in frame from the first base. CDR1 is given as LNHDA and CDR2 as SQIVND, both from the germline V gene (reference sequence). The clonotype comes from a woman between 18 and 29 years old in good health and CMV-seropositive. Specimen: PBMCs. The chain is encoded by TRBV19 joined to TRBJ2-1, and possibly TRBD1, on 5 matching bases. The CDR3 protein is CASSFRQTLYNEQFF. Read as DNA, the sequence is TGTGCCAGTAGTTTCAGACAGACCCTATACAATGAGCAGTTCTTC. Supplemented by the reference TRBV19 and TRBJ2-1 proteins around the CDR3, the complete variable domain is DGGITQSPKYLFRKEGQNVTLSCEQNLNHDAMYWYRQDPGQGLRLIYYSQIVNDFQKGDIAEGYSVSREKKESFPLTVTSAQKNPTAFYLCASSFRQTLYNEQFFGPGTRLTVL.